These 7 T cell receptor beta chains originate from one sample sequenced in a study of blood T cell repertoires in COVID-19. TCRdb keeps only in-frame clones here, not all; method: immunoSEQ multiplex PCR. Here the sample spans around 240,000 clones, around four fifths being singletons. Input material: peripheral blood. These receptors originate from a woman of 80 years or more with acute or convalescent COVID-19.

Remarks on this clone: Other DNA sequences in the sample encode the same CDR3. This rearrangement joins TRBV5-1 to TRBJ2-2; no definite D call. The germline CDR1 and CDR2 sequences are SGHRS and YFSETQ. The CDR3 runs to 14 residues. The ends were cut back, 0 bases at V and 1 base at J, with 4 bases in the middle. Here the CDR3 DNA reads TGCGCCAGCAGCTTGGCGGGGAACACCGGGGAGCTGTTTTTT. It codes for CASSLAGNTGELFF.

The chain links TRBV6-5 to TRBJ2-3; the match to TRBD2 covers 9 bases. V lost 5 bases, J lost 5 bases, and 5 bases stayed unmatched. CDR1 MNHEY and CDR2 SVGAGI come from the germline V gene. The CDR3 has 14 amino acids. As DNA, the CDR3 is TGTGCCAGCAGTCCAGCGGGGGGCCGAGATACGCAGTATTTT. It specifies CASSPAGGRDTQYF.

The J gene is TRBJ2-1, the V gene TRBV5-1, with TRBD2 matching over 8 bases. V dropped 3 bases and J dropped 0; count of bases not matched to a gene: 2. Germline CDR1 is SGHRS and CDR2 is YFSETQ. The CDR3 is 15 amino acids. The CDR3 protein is CASSSLAGSYNEQFF. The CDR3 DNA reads TGCGCCAGCAGCTCGCTAGCGGGCTCCTACAATGAGCAGTTCTTC.

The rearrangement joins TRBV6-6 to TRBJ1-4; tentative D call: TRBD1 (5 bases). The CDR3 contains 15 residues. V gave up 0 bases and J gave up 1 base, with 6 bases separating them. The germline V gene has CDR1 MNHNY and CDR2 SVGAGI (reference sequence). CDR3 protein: CASSYSRVTNEKLFF. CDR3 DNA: TGTGCCAGCAGTTACTCCAGGGTAACTAATGAAAAACTGTTTTTT.

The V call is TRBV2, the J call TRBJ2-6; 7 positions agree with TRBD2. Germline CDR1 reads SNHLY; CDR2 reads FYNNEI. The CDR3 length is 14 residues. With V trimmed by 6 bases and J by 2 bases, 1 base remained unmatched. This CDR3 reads CASRGGAGANVLTF. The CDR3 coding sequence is TGTGCCAGCAGGGGGGGGGCTGGGGCCAACGTCCTGACTTTC.

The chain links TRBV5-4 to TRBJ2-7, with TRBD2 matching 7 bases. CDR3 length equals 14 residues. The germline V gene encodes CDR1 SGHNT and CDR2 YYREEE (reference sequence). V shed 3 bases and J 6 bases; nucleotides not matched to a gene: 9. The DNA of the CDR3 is TGTGCCAGCAGCTGGAATAGCGGGTCGATCGAGCAGTACTTC. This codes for CASSWNSGSIEQYF.

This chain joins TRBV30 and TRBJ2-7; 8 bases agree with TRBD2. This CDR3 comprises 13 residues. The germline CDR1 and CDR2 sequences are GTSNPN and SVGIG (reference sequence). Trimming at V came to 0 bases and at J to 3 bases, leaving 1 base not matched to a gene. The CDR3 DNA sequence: TGTGCCTGGAGTGTGCTAGCGGGCTACGAGCAGTACTTC. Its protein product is CAWSVLAGYEQYF.